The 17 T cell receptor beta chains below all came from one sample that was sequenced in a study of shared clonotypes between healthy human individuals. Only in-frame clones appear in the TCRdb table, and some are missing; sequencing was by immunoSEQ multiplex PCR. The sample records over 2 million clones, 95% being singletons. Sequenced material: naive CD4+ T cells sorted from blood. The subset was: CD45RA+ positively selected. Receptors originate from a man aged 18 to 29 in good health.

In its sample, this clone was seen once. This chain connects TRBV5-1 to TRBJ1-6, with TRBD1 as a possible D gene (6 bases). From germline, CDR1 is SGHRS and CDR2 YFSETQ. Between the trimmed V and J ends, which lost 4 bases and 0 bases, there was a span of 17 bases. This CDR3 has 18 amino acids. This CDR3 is CASSGGQLESSYNSPLHF. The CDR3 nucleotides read TGCGCCAGCAGCGGTGGACAGTTGGAGAGCTCCTATAATTCACCCCTCCACTTT.

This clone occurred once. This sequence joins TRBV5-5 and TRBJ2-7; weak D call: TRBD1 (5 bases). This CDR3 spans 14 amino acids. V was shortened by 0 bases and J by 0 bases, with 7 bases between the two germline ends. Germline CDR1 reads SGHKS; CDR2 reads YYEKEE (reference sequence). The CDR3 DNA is TGTGCCAGCAGCTTGGGACAGATCTCCTACGAGCAGTACTTC. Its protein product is CASSLGQISYEQYF.

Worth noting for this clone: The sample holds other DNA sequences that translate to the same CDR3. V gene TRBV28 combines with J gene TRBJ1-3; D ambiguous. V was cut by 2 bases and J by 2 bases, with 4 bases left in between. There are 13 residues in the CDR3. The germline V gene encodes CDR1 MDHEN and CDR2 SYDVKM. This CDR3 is CASSLTAGNTIYF. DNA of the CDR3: TGTGCCAGCAGTTTAACAGCTGGAAACACCATATATTTT.

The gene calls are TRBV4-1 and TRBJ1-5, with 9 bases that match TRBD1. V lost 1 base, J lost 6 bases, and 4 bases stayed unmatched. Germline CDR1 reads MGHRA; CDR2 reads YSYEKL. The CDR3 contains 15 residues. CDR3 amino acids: CASSQVRDRAQPQHF. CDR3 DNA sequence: TGCGCCAGCAGCCAAGTACGGGACAGGGCTCAGCCCCAGCATTTT.

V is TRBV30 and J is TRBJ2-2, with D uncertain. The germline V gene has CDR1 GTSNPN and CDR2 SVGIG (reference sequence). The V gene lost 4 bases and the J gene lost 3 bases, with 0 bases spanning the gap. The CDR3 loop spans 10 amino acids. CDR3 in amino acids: CAWNTGELFF. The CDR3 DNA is TGTGCCTGGAACACCGGGGAGCTGTTTTTT.

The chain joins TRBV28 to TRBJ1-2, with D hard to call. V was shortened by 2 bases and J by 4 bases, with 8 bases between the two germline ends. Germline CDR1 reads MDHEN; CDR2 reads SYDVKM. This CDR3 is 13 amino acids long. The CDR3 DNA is TGTGCCAGCAGTTTAAAGCAGCCCTATGGCTACACCTTC. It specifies CASSLKQPYGYTF.

The chain's CDR3 is CAWSRGSLNYGYTF. The CDR3 DNA reads as TGTGCCTGGAGTCGCGGATCCCTTAACTATGGCTACACCTTC. The J gene is TRBJ1-2, the V gene TRBV30; D not resolved. The ends were cut back, 2 bases at V and 1 base at J, with 11 bases in the middle. The CDR3 sequence is 14 residues long. CDR1 and CDR2 from the germline V gene are GTSNPN and SVGIG (reference sequence).

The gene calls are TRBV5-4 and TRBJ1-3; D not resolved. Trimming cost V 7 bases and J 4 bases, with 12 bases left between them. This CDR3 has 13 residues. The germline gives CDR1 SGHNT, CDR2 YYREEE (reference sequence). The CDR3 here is CASGRYSGNTIYF. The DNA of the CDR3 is TGTGCCAGCGGACGGTATAGCGGAAACACCATATATTTT.

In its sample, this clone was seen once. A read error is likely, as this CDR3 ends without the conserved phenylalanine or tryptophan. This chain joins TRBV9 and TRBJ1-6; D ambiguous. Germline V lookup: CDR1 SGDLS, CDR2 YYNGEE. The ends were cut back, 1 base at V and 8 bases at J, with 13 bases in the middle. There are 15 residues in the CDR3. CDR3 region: CASSVRGHQDSPLHS. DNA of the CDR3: TGTGCCAGCAGCGTAAGAGGGCATCAGGATTCACCCCTCCACTCT.

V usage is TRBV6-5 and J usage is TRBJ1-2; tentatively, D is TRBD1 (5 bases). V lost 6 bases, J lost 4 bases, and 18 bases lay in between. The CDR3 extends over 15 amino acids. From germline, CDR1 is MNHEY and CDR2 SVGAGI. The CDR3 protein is CASRSLTGSGYGYTF. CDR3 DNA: TGTGCCAGCAGGTCACTTACAGGTTCGGGCTATGGCTACACCTTC.

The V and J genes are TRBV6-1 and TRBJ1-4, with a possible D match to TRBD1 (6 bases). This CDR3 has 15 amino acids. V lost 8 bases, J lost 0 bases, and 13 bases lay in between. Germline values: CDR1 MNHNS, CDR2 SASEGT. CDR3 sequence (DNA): TGTGCCAGCCTTGTCGGGGGCGCAACTAATGAAAAACTGTTTTTT. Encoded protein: CASLVGGATNEKLFF.

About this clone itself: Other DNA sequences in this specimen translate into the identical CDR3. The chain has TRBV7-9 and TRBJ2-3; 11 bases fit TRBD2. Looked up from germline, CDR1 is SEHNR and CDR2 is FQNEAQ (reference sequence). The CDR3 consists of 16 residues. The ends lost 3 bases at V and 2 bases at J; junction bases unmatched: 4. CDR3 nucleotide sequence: TGTGCCAGCAGCTTCCGACTAGCGGGATCCACAGATACGCAGTATTTT. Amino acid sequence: CASSFRLAGSTDTQYF.

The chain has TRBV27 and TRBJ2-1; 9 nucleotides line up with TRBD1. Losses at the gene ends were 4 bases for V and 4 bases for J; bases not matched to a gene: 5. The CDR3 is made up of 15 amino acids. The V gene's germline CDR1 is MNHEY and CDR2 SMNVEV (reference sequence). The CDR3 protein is CASSWGQGGYNEQFF. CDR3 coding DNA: TGTGCCAGCAGTTGGGGACAGGGTGGTTACAATGAGCAGTTCTTC.

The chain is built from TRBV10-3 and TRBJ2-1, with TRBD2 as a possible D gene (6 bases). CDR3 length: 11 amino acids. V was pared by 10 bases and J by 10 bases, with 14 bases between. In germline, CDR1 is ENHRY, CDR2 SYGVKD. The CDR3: CATNAGSEQFF. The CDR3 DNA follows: TGTGCCACCAACGCGGGAAGCGAGCAGTTCTTC.

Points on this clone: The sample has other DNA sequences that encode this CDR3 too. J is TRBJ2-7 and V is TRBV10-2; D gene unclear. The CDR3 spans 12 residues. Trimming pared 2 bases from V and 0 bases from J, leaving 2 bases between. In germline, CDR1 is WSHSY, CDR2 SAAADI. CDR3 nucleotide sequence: TGCGCCAGCAGTGAGAACTCCTACGAGCAGTACTTC. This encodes CASSENSYEQYF.

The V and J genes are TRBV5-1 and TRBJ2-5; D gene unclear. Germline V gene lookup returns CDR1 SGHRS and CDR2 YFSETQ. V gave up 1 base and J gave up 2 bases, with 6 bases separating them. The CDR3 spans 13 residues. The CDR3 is CASSLSAQETQYF. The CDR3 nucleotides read TGCGCCAGCAGCTTGTCGGCACAAGAGACCCAGTACTTC.

The CDR3, as DNA: TGTGCCAGCAGTCCATCGTCCGGGACAGGGAATGGCGAGCAGTACTTC. The encoded protein is CASSPSSGTGNGEQYF. V is TRBV2 and J is TRBJ2-7; 9 bases are a match to TRBD1. Germline trimming cut 5 bases from V and 6 bases from J; bases unmatched to any gene: 14. Germline lookup yields CDR1 SNHLY and CDR2 FYNNEI. This CDR3 is 16 amino acids long.